The sequence of this T cell receptor (beta chain) was determined in a study of T-cell memory formation after mild COVID-19. The sample holds a few counts of this clonotype. Its antigen is as yet unknown. The CDR3 loop spans 12 amino acids. Trimming stripped 3 bases from V and 4 bases from J, with 9 bases between. Germline CDR1 and CDR2: DFQATT and SNEGSKA (reference sequence). Study observations and caveats: Clones shrinking from day 15 to 85 showed even CD4/CD8 mixes; later expanders tilted CD4+.

TCRdb re-called the 5' RACE reads through MiXCR, storing one row per CDR3 protein. Of about 310,000 distinct CDR3 sequences listed, around a sixth are singletons. V gene TRBV20-1 combines with J gene TRBJ1-2, with D unresolved. This sequence was found in a young man who had mild COVID-19 (a few samples of this study predate the infection). Cell type and time point are not known. The sample consisted of PBMCs or a T cell subset sorted from them (not recorded which). The CDR3 region has the DNA TGCAGTGCTAGGGCCGGTACCTATGGCTACACCTTC. Translating gives CSARAGTYGYTF.